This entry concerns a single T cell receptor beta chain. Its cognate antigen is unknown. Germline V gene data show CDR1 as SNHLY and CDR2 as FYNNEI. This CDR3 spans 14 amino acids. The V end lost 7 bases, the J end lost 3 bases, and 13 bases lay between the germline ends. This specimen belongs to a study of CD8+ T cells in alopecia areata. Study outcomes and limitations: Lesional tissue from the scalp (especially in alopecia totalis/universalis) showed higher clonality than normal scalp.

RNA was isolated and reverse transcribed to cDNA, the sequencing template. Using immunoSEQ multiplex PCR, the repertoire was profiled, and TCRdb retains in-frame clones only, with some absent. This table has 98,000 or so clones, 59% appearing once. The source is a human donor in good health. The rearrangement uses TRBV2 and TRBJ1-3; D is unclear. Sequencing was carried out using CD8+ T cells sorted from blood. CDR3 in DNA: TGTGCCAGCAACCCACCTAGGAGTGGAAACACCATATATTTT. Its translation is CASNPPRSGNTIYF. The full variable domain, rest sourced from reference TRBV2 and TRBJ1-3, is EPEVTQTPSHQVTQMGQEVILRCVPISNHLYFYWYRQILGQKVEFLVSFYNNEISEKSEIFDDQFSVERPDGSNFTLKIRSTKLEDSAMYFCASNPPRSGNTIYFGEGSWLTVV.